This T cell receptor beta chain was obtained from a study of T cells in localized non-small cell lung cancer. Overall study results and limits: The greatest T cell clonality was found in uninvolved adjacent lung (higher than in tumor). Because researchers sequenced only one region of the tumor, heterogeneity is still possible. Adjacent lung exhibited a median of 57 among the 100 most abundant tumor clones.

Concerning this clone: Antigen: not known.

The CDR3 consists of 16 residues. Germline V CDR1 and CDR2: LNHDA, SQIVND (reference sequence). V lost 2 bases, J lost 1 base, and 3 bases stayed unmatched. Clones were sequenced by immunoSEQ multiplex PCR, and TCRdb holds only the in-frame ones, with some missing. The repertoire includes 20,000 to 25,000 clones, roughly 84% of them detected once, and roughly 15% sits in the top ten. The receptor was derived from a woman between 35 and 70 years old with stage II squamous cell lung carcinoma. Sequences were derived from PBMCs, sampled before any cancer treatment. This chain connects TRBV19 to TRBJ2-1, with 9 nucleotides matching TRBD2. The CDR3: CASSISTSGSYNEQFF. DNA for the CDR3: TGTGCCAGTAGTATATCGACTAGCGGATCCTACAATGAGCAGTTCTTC.